This T cell receptor beta chain emerged from a study of CD8+CD57+ T cells in acquired aplastic anemia (dated by TCRdb to between 2017 and 2018). Context from the whole study: DNA extracted from sorted CD4+ and CD8+ cells had a mean of roughly 3.4 ug, with a range of roughly 0.2 to 27.4 ug. Mean read counts for healthy donor samples were around 10 million for CD4+ cells and some 11 million for CD8+ cells.

What the work shows at the level of the full study, not this receptor alone: Between patients and healthy controls, no significant difference in CD8+ Simpson's diversity was found (P=0.060). Although under 35 CD8+ CDR3 sequences were shared by patients and controls, these sequences appeared highly expressed in patients and within the immunodominant clones of patients.

TCR beta VDJ combination and CDR3 sequence profiling used genomic DNA as the template. An Illumina HiSeq 2000 was the platform used for TCR repertoire sequencing. The paper's data handling went like this. TRBV/TRBJ rearrangement plots, CDR3 size and DJ length profiles, and Simpson's diversity index were used to assess repertoires. The most abundant DNA sequence in the deep sequencing data was taken as the immunodominant clone. CDR3 amino acid sequences were screened for sharing across subjects and compared with published repertoires and the VDJdb database. Starting from the raw public reads, TCRdb applied fastp trimming at Q25, assembled clones with MiXCR and retained in-frame beta chains. Each entry is one CDR3 protein sequence, shown with its most common DNA and genes. TCRdb's processing, not the study's, gives the V and J calls here. The sample table contains about 130,000 distinct CDR3 sequences; only one count was recorded for roughly 50% of them. The leading ten clones occupy about 2.7% of the sample.

This clonotype was counted at least ten times. Its cognate antigen has yet to be identified. The input lacks base qualities; no much larger clone sits a single base away. The study deep-sequenced TCR repertoires of sorted CD4+ and CD8+ blood T cells from severe aplastic anemia patients and healthy subjects. Ficoll-Paque density gradient centrifugation was used to isolate peripheral blood mononuclear cells. Before DNA extraction, CD4+ and CD8+ T cells were sorted by FACS or by magnetic beads. Relative to germline, V is missing 7 bases and J is missing 3 bases, with 4 bases of the junction outside any gene match. The CDR3 measures 13 amino acids from cysteine to phenylalanine. Just the 39-base CDR3 DNA is kept, in frame starting at base 1. From the germline V gene, CDR1 is MNHNS and CDR2 is SASEGT.

The source of this sequence is a human donor in good health, serving as a control. The specimen was sorted CD4+, CD8+, or CD8+CD57+ T cells (not recorded which) from PBMCs. Rearrangement joined TRBV6-1 to TRBJ2-3; 7 central nucleotides agree with TRBD1. The CDR3 is CASNRDRTDTQYF. Read as DNA, the sequence is TGTGCCAGCAATCGGGACAGAACAGATACGCAGTATTTT.